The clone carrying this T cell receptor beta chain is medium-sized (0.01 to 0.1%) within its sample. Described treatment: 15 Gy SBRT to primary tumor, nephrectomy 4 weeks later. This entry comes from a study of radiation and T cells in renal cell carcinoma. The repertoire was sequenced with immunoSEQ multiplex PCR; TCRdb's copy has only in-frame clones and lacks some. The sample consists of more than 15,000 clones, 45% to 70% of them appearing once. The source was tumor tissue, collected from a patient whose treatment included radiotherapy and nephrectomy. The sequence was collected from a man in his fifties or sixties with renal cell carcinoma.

The DNA for the CDR3 is TGTGCCAGCAGCTCAACAGACGGGGAGACCCAGTACTTC. Amino acid sequence: CASSSTDGETQYF. The chain carries TRBV7-3 and TRBJ2-5; D ambiguous. Trimming removed 4 bases at V and 5 bases at J, with 11 bases between. This CDR3 comprises 13 residues. The germline V gene encodes CDR1 SGHTA and CDR2 FQGTGA.